This TCR beta chain was captured by sequencing in a study of blood T cell repertoires in COVID-19. The CDR3 sequence is 14 residues long. Between the trimmed V and J ends, which lost 4 bases and 10 bases, there was a span of 17 bases. In germline, CDR1 is WNHNN, CDR2 SYGVQD (reference sequence). Sequenced by immunoSEQ multiplex PCR; TCRdb stores in-frame clones only, minus some. The sample shows roughly 220,000 clones, about nine tenths of them seen only once. This TCR came from a woman in her 40s with acute COVID-19. Sequenced sample: PBMCs or T cells enriched from blood (not recorded which). This chain uses TRBV10-1 with TRBJ2-1; possible D gene TRBD1, 6 bases. Here the CDR3 reads CASSGSGARREQFF. DNA of the CDR3: TGCGCCAGCAGTGGGTCAGGGGCCCGGCGGGAGCAGTTCTTC.